Listed below are T cell receptor beta chains from one sample, sequenced in a study of shared clonotypes between healthy human individuals. Sequenced by immunoSEQ multiplex PCR; TCRdb stores in-frame clones only, minus some. The table has around 2.1 million clones, about 92% seen once. Sequencing used naive CD8+ T cells from PBMCs. These receptors all come from a young man in good health. Some clones in this sample may be carry-over from other donors' samples. The CDR3 runs from the conserved cysteine through the conserved F or W. Clone size is shown for a subset of rows, as once, few, many or a class of expanded clone.

clone_size | v_call | cdr3_aa
NA | TRBV4-1 | CASSHQYFRGTYEQYF
few | TRBV5-1 | CASSLVPLNTEAFF
NA | TRBV7-9 | CAASIGQGNTGELFF
NA | TRBV11-3 | CASSPRRAGGELFF
NA | TRBV28 | CASSFVNTGELFF
NA | TRBV6-6 | CASGEDYYEQYF
NA | TRBV11-3 | CASSSKVESSYNEQFF
NA | TRBV11-2 | CASSSTLGASSYNEQFF
NA | TRBV4-1 | CASSHGRGPGELFF
NA | TRBV5-1 | CASSPAVISNQPQHF
NA | TRBV28 | CASSFAGESSDTQYF
few | TRBV29-1 | CSVEDRDRGLGYTF
NA | TRBV5-1 | CASSPGGKNVQYF
NA | TRBV25-1 | CASRGQKSSYEQYF
NA | TRBV13 | CASSLRGHNEQFF
NA | TRBV6-6 | CASSYGQNEQYF
NA | TRBV5-1 | CASSLGAGRDTEAFF
NA | TRBV25-1 | CASSEEGQGALGTEAFF
once | TRBV6-5 | CASSYSRGISSNEQFF
NA | TRBV28 | CASSLWANEQFF
NA | TRBV7-6 | CASSQRAGTGHNEQFF
NA | TRBV7-8 | CASSLGRGTPNTQYF
NA | TRBV12-5 | CASGPTSVGEQFF
NA | TRBV5-8 | CASSRPRTEAFF
once | TRBV5-5 | CASSLWAGANQPQHF
NA | TRBV5-4 | CASSYYSGQGENTF
NA | TRBV4-1 | CASSQVGGRGLYNEQFF
NA | TRBV27 | CASIPTGQAGIYNEQFF
NA | TRBV7-9 | CASSPGTGSEFF
once | TRBV9 | CASSVGGRDTEAFF
NA | TRBV27 | CASSFGEGTEQYF
NA | TRBV15 | CATSLAGGSTDTQYF
NA | TRBV28 | CASSFGGRNTEAFF
once | TRBV7-8 | CASSLDGTGYEQYF
NA | TRBV5-6 | CASSFGRELFF
NA | TRBV9 | CASSVAARTSGYNEQFF
NA | TRBV10-3 | CATSPGPAPNYGYTF
NA | TRBV27 | CASSPLGLAGTRSEDTQYF
NA | TRBV9 | CASSPSGGGLAVSTDTQYF
NA | TRBV6-1 | CASSGIGSSYEQYF
NA | TRBV7-9 | CASSLSGMGQGATGELFF
NA | TRBV9 | CASSVAGTGMETQYF
NA | TRBV4-3 | CASSQRRDNQPQHF
NA | TRBV15 | CATSRDRGRGNEQFF
NA | TRBV18 | CASSPDGARGGEQYF
NA | TRBV6-6 | CASSYLAKGTDTQYF
once | TRBV7-9 | CASSQPLGVTRETQYF
few | TRBV28 | CASSLLQDMNTEAFF
NA | TRBV27 | CASSPLIDAGNTIYF
NA | TRBV11-2 | CASSTRDRDAYEQYF